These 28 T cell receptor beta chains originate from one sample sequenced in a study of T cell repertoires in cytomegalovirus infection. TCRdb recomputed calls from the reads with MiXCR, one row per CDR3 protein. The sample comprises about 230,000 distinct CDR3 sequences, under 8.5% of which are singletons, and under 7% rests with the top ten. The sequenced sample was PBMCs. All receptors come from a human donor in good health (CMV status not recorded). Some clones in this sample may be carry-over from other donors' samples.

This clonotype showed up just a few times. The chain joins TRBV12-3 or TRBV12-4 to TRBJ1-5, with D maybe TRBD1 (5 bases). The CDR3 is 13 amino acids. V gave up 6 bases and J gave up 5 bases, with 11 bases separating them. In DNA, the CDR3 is TGTGCCAGCAGCTGGGGGAGTCATCAGCCCCAGCATTTT. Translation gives CASSWGSHQPQHF.

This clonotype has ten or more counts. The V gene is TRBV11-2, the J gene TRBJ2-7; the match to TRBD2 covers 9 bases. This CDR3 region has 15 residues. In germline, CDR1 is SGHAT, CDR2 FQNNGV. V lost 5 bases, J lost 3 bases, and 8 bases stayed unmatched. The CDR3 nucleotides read TGTGCCAGCAGCCCGTCCTTAGCGGGGGACTACGAGCAGTACTTC. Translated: CASSPSLAGDYEQYF.

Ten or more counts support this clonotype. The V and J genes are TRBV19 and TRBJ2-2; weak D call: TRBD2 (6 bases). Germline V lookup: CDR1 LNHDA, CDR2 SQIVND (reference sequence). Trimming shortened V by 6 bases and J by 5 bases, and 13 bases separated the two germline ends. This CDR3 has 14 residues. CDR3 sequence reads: CASRSTGGTGELFF. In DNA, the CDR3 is TGTGCCAGTAGGTCAACAGGAGGGACCGGGGAGCTGTTTTTT.

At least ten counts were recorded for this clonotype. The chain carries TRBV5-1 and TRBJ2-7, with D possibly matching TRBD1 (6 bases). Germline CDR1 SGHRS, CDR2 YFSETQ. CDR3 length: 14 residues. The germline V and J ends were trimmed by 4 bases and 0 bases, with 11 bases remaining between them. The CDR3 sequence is CASSVTGSSYEQYF. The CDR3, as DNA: TGCGCCAGCAGCGTTACAGGGAGCTCCTACGAGCAGTACTTC.

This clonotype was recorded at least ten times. The CDR3 loop reads CASSEYQGDGYTF. The CDR3 DNA follows: TGTGCCAGCAGTGAATATCAGGGGGATGGCTACACCTTC. This chain links TRBV2 with TRBJ1-2, with 7 bases aligning to TRBD1. The CDR3 length is 13 residues. V was clipped by 2 bases and J by 6 bases; unmatched bases: 3. Germline CDR1 reads SNHLY; CDR2 reads FYNNEI.

CDR3 loop: CASSDTGNHNEQFF. The CDR3 bases are TGTGCCAGCAGTGACACTGGAAATCACAATGAGCAGTTCTTC. The chain carries TRBV6-5 and TRBJ2-1; unclear D gene. The CDR3 length is 14 residues. In germline, CDR1 is MNHEY, CDR2 SVGAGI. V was pared by 5 bases and J by 5 bases, with 13 bases between.

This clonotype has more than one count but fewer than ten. DNA for the CDR3: TGTGCCAGCAGCTTAATAGGGGATAATGGCTACACCTTC. This encodes CASSLIGDNGYTF. The chain couples TRBV7-9 to TRBJ1-2, with D perhaps TRBD1 (5 bases). Germline CDR1 is SEHNR and CDR2 is FQNEAQ (reference sequence). V lost 2 bases to trimming and J lost 6 bases, with 10 bases between them. CDR3 length: 13 amino acids. The full variable domain, in which reference TRBV7-9 and TRBJ1-2 provide the parts outside the CDR3, is DTGVSQNPRHKITKRGQNVTFRCDPISEHNRLYWYRQTLGQGPEFLTYFQNEAQLEKSRLLSDRFSAERPKGSFSTLEIQRTEQGDSAMYLCASSLIGDNGYTFGSGTRLTVV.

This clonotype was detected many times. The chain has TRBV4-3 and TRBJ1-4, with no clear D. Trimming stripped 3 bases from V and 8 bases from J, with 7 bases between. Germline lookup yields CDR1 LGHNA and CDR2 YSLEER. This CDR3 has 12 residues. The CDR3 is CASSHLGEKLFF. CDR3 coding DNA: TGCGCCAGCAGCCACCTGGGGGAAAAACTGTTTTTT.

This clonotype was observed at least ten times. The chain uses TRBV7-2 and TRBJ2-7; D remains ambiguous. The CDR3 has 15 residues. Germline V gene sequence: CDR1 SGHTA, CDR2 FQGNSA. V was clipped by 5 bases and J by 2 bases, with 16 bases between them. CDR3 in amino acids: CASSPLTITPYEQYF. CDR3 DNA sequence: TGTGCCAGCAGCCCCCTAACAATCACCCCCTACGAGCAGTACTTC.

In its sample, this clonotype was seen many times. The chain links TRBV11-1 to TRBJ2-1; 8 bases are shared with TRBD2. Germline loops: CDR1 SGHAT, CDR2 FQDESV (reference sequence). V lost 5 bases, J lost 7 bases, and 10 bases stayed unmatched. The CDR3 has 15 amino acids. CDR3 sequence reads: CASSPLGGGPNEQFF. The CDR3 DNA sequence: TGTGCCAGCAGCCCCCTCGGCGGGGGGCCAAATGAGCAGTTCTTC.

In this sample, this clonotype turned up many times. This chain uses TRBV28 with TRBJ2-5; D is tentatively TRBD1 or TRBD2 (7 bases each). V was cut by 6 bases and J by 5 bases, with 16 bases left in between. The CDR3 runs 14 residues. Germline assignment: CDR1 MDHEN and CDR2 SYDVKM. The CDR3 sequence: CASSPDRDYETQYF. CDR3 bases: TGTGCCAGCAGCCCTGACAGGGACTATGAGACCCAGTACTTC.

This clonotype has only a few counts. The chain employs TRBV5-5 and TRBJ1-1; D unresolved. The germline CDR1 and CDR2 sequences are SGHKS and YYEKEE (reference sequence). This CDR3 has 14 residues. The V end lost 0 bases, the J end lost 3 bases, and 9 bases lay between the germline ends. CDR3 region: CASSLGRTDTEAFF. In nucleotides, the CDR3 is TGTGCCAGCAGCTTGGGACGGACGGACACTGAAGCTTTCTTT.

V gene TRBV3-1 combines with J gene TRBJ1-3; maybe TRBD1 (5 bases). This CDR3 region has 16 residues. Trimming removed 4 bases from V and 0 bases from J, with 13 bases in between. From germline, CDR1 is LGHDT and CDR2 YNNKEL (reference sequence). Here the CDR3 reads CASSPRGGGSGNTIYF. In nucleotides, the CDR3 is TGTGCCAGCAGCCCTCGGGGCGGAGGCTCTGGAAACACCATATATTTT.

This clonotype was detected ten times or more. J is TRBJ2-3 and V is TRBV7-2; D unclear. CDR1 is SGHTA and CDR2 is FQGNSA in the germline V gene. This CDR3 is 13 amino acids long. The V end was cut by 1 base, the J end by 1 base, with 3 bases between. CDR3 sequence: CASSLGGTDTQYF. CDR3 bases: TGTGCCAGCAGCTTAGGGGGCACAGATACGCAGTATTTT. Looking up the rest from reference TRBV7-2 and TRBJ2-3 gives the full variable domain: GAGVSQSPSNKVTEKGKDVELRCDPISGHTALYWYRQSLGQGLEFLIYFQGNSAPDKSGLPSDRFSAERTGGSVSTLTIQRTQQEDSAVYLCASSLGGTDTQYFGPGTRLTVL.

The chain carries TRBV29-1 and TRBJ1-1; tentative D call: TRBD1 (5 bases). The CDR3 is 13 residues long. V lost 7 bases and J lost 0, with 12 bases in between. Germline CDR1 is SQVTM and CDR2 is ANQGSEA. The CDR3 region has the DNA TGCAGCGCCGGGGGGGTACTGAACACTGAAGCTTTCTTT. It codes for CSAGGVLNTEAFF.

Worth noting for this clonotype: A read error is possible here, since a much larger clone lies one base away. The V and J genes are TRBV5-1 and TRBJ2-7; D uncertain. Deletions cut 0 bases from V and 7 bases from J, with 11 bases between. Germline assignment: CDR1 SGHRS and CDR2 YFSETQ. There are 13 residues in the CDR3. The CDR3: CASSLESPREQYF. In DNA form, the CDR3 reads TGCGCCAGCAGCTTGGAATCCCCGCGGGAGCAGTACTTC. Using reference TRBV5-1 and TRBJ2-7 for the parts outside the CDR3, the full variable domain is KAGVTQTPRYLIKTRGQQVTLSCSPISGHRSVSWYQQTPGQGLQFLFEYFSETQRNKGNFPGRFSGRQFSNSRSEMNVSTLELGDSALYLCASSLESPREQYFGPGTRLTVT.

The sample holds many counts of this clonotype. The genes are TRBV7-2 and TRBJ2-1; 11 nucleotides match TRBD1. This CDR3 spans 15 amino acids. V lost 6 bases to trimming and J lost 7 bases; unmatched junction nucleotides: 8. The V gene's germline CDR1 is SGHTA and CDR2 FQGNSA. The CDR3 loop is CASRTGTGGMNEQFF. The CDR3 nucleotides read TGTGCCAGCAGAACAGGGACAGGGGGTATGAATGAGCAGTTCTTC.

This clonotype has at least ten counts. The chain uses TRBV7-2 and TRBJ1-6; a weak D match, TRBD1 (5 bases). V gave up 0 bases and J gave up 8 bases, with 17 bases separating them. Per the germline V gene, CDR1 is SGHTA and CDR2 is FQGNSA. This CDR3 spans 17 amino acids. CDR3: CASSLAPGGYSYSPLHF. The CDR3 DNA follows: TGTGCCAGCAGCTTAGCCCCTGGGGGTTACTCGTATTCACCCCTCCACTTT.

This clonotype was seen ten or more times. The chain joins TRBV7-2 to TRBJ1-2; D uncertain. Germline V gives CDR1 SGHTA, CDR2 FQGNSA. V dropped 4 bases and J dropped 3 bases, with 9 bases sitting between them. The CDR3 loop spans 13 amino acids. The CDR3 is CASSSNSHYGYTF. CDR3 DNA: TGTGCCAGCAGCTCGAACAGCCACTATGGCTACACCTTC.

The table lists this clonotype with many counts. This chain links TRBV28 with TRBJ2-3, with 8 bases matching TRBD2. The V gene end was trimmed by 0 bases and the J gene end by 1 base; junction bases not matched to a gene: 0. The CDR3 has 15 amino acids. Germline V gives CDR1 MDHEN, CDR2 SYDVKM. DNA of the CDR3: TGTGCCAGCAGTTTATGGACTAGCGGCACAGATACGCAGTATTTT. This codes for CASSLWTSGTDTQYF.

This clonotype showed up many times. CDR3 sequence: CASRGGLYEQYF. CDR3 nucleotides: TGTGCCAGCAGAGGCGGTCTCTACGAGCAGTACTTC. This chain connects TRBV28 to TRBJ2-7; D is unresolved. The CDR3 is 12 amino acids. Germline V gives CDR1 MDHEN, CDR2 SYDVKM. The V end lost 6 bases, the J end lost 3 bases, and 9 bases lay between the germline ends.

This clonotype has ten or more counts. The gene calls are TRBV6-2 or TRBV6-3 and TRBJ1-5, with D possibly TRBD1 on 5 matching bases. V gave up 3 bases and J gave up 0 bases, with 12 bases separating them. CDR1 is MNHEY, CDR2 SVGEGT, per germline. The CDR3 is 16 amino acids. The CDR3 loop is CASSYGAGYSNQPQHF. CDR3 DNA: TGTGCCAGCAGTTATGGGGCAGGGTATAGCAATCAGCCCCAGCATTTT.

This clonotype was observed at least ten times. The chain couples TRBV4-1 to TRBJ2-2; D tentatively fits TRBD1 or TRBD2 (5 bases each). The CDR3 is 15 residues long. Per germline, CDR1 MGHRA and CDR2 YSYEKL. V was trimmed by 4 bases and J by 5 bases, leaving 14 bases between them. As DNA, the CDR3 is TGCGCCAGCAGCCCAGGACACCCGGGGACCGGGGAGCTGTTTTTT. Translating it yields CASSPGHPGTGELFF.

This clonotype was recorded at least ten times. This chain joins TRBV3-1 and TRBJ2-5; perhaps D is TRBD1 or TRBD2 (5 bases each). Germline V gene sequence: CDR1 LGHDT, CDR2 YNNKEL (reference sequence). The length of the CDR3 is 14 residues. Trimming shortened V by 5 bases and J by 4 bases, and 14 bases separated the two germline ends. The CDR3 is CASSESGTGETQYF. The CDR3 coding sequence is TGTGCCAGCAGCGAATCCGGGACCGGAGAGACCCAGTACTTC.

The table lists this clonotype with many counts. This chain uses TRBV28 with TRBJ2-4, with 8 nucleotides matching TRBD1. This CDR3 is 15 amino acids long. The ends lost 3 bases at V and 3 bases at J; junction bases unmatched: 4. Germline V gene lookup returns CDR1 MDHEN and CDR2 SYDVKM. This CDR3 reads CASSFRTGIKNIQYF. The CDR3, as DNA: TGTGCCAGCAGTTTTAGGACAGGGATCAAAAACATTCAGTACTTC. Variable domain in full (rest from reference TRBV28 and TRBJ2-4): DVKVTQSSRYLVKRTGEKVFLECVQDMDHENMFWYRQDPGLGLRLIYFSYDVKMKEKGDIPEGYSVSREKKERFSLILESASTNQTSMYLCASSFRTGIKNIQYFGAGTRLSVL.

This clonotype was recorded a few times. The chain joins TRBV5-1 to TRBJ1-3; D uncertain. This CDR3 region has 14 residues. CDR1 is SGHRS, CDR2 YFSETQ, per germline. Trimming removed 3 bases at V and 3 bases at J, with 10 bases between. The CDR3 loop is CASSSPEGGNTIYF. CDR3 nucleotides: TGCGCCAGCAGCTCGCCAGAAGGTGGAAACACCATATATTTT.

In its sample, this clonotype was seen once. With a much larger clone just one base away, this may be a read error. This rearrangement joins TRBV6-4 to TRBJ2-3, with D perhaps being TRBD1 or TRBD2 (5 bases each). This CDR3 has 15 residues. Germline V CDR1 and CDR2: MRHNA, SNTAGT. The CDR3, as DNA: TGTGCCAACAGTGACTCTGGGACGAACACAGATACGCAGTATTTT. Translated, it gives CANSDSGTNTDTQYF.

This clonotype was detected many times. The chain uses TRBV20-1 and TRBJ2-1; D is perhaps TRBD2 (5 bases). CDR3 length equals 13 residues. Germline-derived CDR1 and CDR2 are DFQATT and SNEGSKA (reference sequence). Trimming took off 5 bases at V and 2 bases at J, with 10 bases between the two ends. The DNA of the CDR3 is TGCAGTGCTCTGACCGGGGCCTACAATGAGCAGTTCTTC. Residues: CSALTGAYNEQFF.